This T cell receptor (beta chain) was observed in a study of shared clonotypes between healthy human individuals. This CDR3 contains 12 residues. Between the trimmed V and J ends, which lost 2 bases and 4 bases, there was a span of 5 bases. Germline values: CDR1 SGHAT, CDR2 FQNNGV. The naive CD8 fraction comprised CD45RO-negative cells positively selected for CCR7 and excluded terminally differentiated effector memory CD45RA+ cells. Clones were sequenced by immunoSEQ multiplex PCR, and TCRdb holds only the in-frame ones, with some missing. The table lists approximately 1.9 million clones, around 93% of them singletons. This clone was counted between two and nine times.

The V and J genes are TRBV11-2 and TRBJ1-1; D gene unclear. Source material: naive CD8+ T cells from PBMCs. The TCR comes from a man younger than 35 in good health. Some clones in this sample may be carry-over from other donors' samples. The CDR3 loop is CASSLFTTEAFF. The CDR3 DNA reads TGTGCCAGCAGCTTATTCACCACTGAAGCTTTCTTT.